Included here is one TCR beta chain sequence, with context. Its specificity is unknown. The data stem from a study of T cell responses to AZD1222 COVID-19 vaccine. Study-level findings and limits: Donors were largely white British and mainly female; clonal diversity was possibly underestimated.

In germline, CDR1 is SNHLY, CDR2 FYNNEI. This CDR3 is 14 amino acids long. The V and J ends lost 5 bases and 0 bases respectively, with 10 bases between them. Libraries were prepared by immunoSEQ multiplex PCR; TCRdb keeps only in-frame clonotypes and omits some of them. Among tens of thousands of clones listed, around 90% were seen once. This material consisted of peripheral blood, taken 28 days after the second dose of the MenACWY control vaccine. The rearrangement uses TRBV2 and TRBJ1-1; D possibly corresponds to TRBD1 (5 bases). This TCR came from an adult who received the MenACWY meningococcal vaccine as a control. The DNA for the CDR3 is TGTGCCAGCAGTTGGGGACGGATGAACACTGAAGCTTTCTTT. This codes for CASSWGRMNTEAFF.